This T cell receptor (beta chain) derives from a study of blood T cell repertoires in COVID-19 (TCRdb year 2020). Study-wide context: Collaborator samples came from the United States, Italy and Spain and covered acute and convalescent phases of COVID-19. The prospective study material was composed of cDNA or gDNA derived from T cells, B-cell-depleted T cells, or PBMCs. Subjects who had been exposed to COVID-19, were actively infected with it, or had recovered from it provided the deeply sampled blood TCRbeta repertoires that made up the dataset. The repertoires were made available in a free public database intended to serve as a resource for research on the immune response to SARS-CoV-2. The samples were drawn from two sources: the first 160 participants of the ongoing ImmuneRACE study, and some 1,300 subjects contributed by 6 global collaborators. The sample metadata nearly always contained a de-identified subject ID, COVID-19 status, age in years and sex. Where available, HLA class I and class II types were taken from metadata supplied by the sample provider and were not determined by assay-based typing.

This clone showed up just a few times. The antigen it recognizes is unknown. Per-base quality was not reported, and no clone a single base away is much larger than it. General conclusions and limits of the study: Clinical and demographic metadata were provided uncurated, with the amount varying by source and participant.

V sheds 7 bases and J sheds 0 bases, leaving 12 bases between their ends. CDR1 and CDR2, looked up from the germline V gene, are MDHEN and SYDVKM. The CDR3 contains 14 residues, cysteine and phenylalanine counted. The read is trimmed to its CDR3 DNA, 42 bases read in frame from base 1. The collaborating institutions used their own protocols to collect whole blood in K2EDTA tubes. For TCRbeta analysis, collaborators shipped samples in one of three forms: frozen whole blood, isolated PBMCs, or DNA extracted from either of those sample types. The immunoSEQ Assay, a bias-controlled multiplex PCR, was used to amplify TCRbeta CDR3 regions from genomic DNA. Turning to the authors' computational methods: The number of nucleated cells in each sample was estimated from the amplification of reference gene primers within the assay. To quantify the absolute abundance of each unique TCRbeta CDR3 rearrangement, sequence reads were collapsed and filtered. For each sample, productive Simpson clonality was calculated by taking the square root of Simpson's diversity index across productive rearrangements. The table comes from immuneACCESS by way of TCRdb, which keeps in-frame sequences with V and J called. Part of the clones is missing from these tables; in studies checked, under half for an unresolved V gene and the rest for unknown reasons. The V and J calls and clone size come from that table; D and trimming were worked out from the DNA. Across this sample there are fewer than 110,000 clones, with approximately 88% seen only once. The top ten clonotypes cover around 7% of the sample.

Sample: peripheral blood. The sequence came from a man in his fifties with active or convalescent COVID-19. Rearrangement joined TRBV28 to TRBJ1-1, and the D gene may be TRBD1, 5 bases matching. For the CDR3, the sequence is CASTPGGMNTEAFF. The bases read TGTGCCAGCACCCCCGGGGGGATGAACACTGAAGCTTTCTTT.